These 19 T cell receptor beta chains share one sample of origin, sequenced in a study of blood T cell repertoires in COVID-19 (dated by TCRdb to the early 2020s). The library was obtained by the immunoSEQ multiplex PCR assay. Here the immuneACCESS table is served through TCRdb, limited to in-frame sequences with V and J called. Missing clones are a known gap in these copies; in checked studies unresolved V genes cover under half, and the rest lacks a known reason. The sample table shows approximately 75,000 clones, and less than 85% are seen once. In total, the top ten clones hold about 2.5% of the sample. Material for sequencing was peripheral blood. The receptors here all came from a human donor with acute or convalescent COVID-19. The donor label of this sample is uncertain.

The chain joins TRBV11-3 to TRBJ2-4, with 7 bases matching TRBD2. There are 14 residues in the CDR3. J was trimmed by 1 base and V by 5 bases; bases with no gene match: 2. Germline-derived CDR1 and CDR2 are SGHNT and YENEEA. The CDR3 bases are TGTGCCAGCAGCCCCGGGGGGGCCAAAAACATTCAGTACTTC. This gives the protein CASSPGGAKNIQYF.

This clone was detected once. The rearrangement links TRBV9 to TRBJ1-2, with D maybe TRBD1 (5 bases). CDR1 and CDR2 from the germline V gene are SGDLS and YYNGEE. Trimming cost V 3 bases and J 0 bases, with 12 bases left between them. The CDR3 contains 15 residues. CDR3 residues: CASSAWGGTNYGYTF. DNA for the CDR3: TGTGCCAGCAGCGCGTGGGGGGGAACTAACTATGGCTACACCTTC.

The chain couples TRBV6-6 to TRBJ2-1, with 11 bases matching TRBD1. This CDR3 is built from 16 residues. Trimming took 6 bases from V and 7 from J; bases not matched to a gene: 11. CDR1 is MNHNY, CDR2 SVGAGI, per germline (reference sequence). CDR3 sequence: CASRPPGQGAGNEQFF. CDR3 bases: TGTGCCAGCAGGCCTCCTGGACAGGGGGCGGGTAATGAGCAGTTCTTC.

The J gene is TRBJ2-3, the V gene TRBV6-5; TRBD1 agrees at 7 bases. In germline, CDR1 is MNHEY, CDR2 SVGAGI. CDR3 size: 15 residues. J was trimmed by 5 bases and V by 6 bases; bases with no gene match: 11. CDR3 nucleotide sequence: TGTGCCAGCAGCGCAGGGGGTTTAAAAGGAGATACGCAGTATTTT. It is translated as CASSAGGLKGDTQYF.

The CDR3 DNA sequence: TGTGCCAGCAGGACAGATTATAGCAATCAGCCCCAGCATTTT. It specifies CASRTDYSNQPQHF. The chain uses TRBV19 and TRBJ1-5; TRBD1 might be the D (6 bases). In germline, CDR1 is LNHDA, CDR2 SQIVND (reference sequence). The V end was cut by 9 bases, the J end by 0 bases, with 12 bases between. The CDR3 is 14 residues long. Complete variable domain (other parts from reference TRBV19 and TRBJ1-5): DGGITQSPKYLFRKEGQNVTLSCEQNLNHDAMYWYRQDPGQGLRLIYYSQIVNDFQKGDIAEGYSVSREKKESFPLTVTSAQKNPTAFYLCASRTDYSNQPQHFGDGTRLSIL.

The gene calls are TRBV16 and TRBJ1-4; 11 bases are shared with TRBD1. CDR3 length: 15 residues. V lost 4 bases to trimming and J lost 8 bases; unmatched junction nucleotides: 6. Germline-derived CDR1 and CDR2 are KGHSY and FQNENV. The CDR3 region is CASSPPGQGVEKLFF. The CDR3 nucleotides are TGTGCCAGCAGCCCGCCGGGACAGGGGGTCGAAAAACTGTTTTTT.

The chain links TRBV28 to TRBJ1-5; D unclear. This CDR3 has 15 amino acids. CDR1 and CDR2 from the germline V gene are MDHEN and SYDVKM. The V end lost 5 bases, the J end lost 4 bases, and 15 bases lay between the germline ends. This chain's CDR3 is CASSPSVGANQPQHF. The CDR3 DNA follows: TGTGCCAGCAGTCCCTCTGTGGGAGCGAATCAGCCCCAGCATTTT.

This chain joins TRBV5-1 and TRBJ2-2; 8 bases agree with TRBD2. The CDR3 consists of 14 residues. Germline V CDR1 and CDR2: SGHRS, YFSETQ. Germline trimming cut 3 bases from V and 4 bases from J; bases unmatched to any gene: 2. The CDR3 region is CASSSGGATGELFF. CDR3 nucleotide sequence: TGCGCCAGCAGCTCCGGGGGGGCCACCGGGGAGCTGTTTTTT.

This clone was detected a few times. The chain recombines TRBV7-2 with TRBJ1-1; D gene unclear. There are 15 residues in the CDR3. From germline, CDR1 is SGHTA and CDR2 FQGNSA. With 2 bases removed from V and 0 bases from J, the gap between germline ends came to 10 bases. CDR3 in DNA: TGTGCCAGCAGCTTATTGGGCAGCATGAACACTGAAGCTTTCTTT. Translating gives CASSLLGSMNTEAFF. Full variable domain (outside the CDR3, taken from reference TRBV7-2 and TRBJ1-1): GAGVSQSPSNKVTEKGKDVELRCDPISGHTALYWYRQSLGQGLEFLIYFQGNSAPDKSGLPSDRFSAERTGGSVSTLTIQRTQQEDSAVYLCASSLLGSMNTEAFFGQGTRLTVV.

The rearrangement links TRBV6-5 to TRBJ1-1; 8 nucleotides align to TRBD1. V shed 7 bases, J shed 7 bases, and the junction held 5 bases outside the gene matches. The V gene's germline CDR1 is MNHEY and CDR2 SVGAGI. There are 12 residues in the CDR3. For the CDR3, the DNA is TGTGCCAGCACTCCGGACAGGGTTGAAGCTTTCTTT. Encoded protein: CASTPDRVEAFF.

The chain recombines TRBV2 with TRBJ1-1, with D unclear. This CDR3 is built from 12 residues. Germline V gene lookup returns CDR1 SNHLY and CDR2 FYNNEI. V lost 7 bases, J lost 2 bases, and 8 bases lay in between. CDR3 DNA: TGTGCCAGCATGTGGGCCAACACTGAAGCTTTCTTT. Amino acids: CASMWANTEAFF.

This chain joins TRBV7-3 and TRBJ2-5, with D possibly matching TRBD1 (6 bases). This CDR3 is 12 amino acids long. V was shortened by 2 bases and J by 5 bases, with 6 bases between the two germline ends. CDR1 is SGHTA and CDR2 is FQGTGA in the germline V gene. The CDR3 nucleotides read TGTGCCAGCAGCTTACAGGGGGAGACCCAGTACTTC. This gives the protein CASSLQGETQYF.

Many counts were recorded for this clone. The rearrangement joins TRBV9 to TRBJ2-2; the D gene is possibly TRBD1 (6 bases). Germline CDR1 is SGDLS and CDR2 is YYNGEE. Trimming cost V 0 bases and J 4 bases, with 10 bases left between them. The CDR3 totals 15 residues. The CDR3: CASSVGVGGTGELFF. The CDR3 DNA reads as TGTGCCAGCAGCGTAGGGGTAGGGGGCACCGGGGAGCTGTTTTTT.

This sequence joins TRBV20-1 and TRBJ2-7, with TRBD1 matching 7 bases. V lost 3 bases, J lost 5 bases, and 4 bases stayed unmatched. CDR1 is DFQATT and CDR2 is SNEGSKA in the germline V gene (reference sequence). The CDR3 length is 12 residues. The DNA for the CDR3 is TGCAGTGCTAGTCAAACAGGGGACGAGCAGTACTTC. This sequence encodes CSASQTGDEQYF.

This clone was found a few times. The CDR3 DNA is TGTGCCAGCAGGCGCTTAGCGGGCGCGGTAGATACGCAGTATTTT. As protein: CASRRLAGAVDTQYF. The J gene is TRBJ2-3, the V gene TRBV2; TRBD2 matches at 7 bases. Germline V gene lookup returns CDR1 SNHLY and CDR2 FYNNEI. The V gene end was trimmed by 6 bases and the J gene end by 5 bases; junction bases not matched to a gene: 11. The CDR3 length is 15 residues.

This clone was detected a few times. The chain couples TRBV10-1 to TRBJ1-2, with unresolved D. Trimming took off 9 bases at V and 2 bases at J, with 16 bases between the two ends. Germline V CDR1 and CDR2: WNHNN, SYGVQD (reference sequence). The CDR3 consists of 14 residues. DNA for the CDR3: TGCGCCAGACATTCCCAATGTTCCAACTATGGCTACACCTTC. The encoded protein is CARHSQCSNYGYTF.

The genes are TRBV7-8 and TRBJ1-5; TRBD1 is a possible D gene (5 bases). The CDR3 runs 15 residues. The ends were cut back, 5 bases at V and 4 bases at J, with 15 bases in the middle. CDR1 is SGHVS, CDR2 FQNEAQ, per germline. The DNA of the CDR3 is TGTGCCAGCAGCCGCGGGGAGGGACGGAATCAGCCCCAGCATTTT. This gives the protein CASSRGEGRNQPQHF.

The chain joins TRBV9 to TRBJ2-7, with 11 bases fitting TRBD2. Per the germline V gene, CDR1 is SGDLS and CDR2 is YYNGEE. V gave up 4 bases and J gave up 4 bases; unmatched junction bases: 10. The CDR3 is 16 residues long. The DNA for the CDR3 is TGTGCCAGCAGCCCAAGGTGGGGACTAGCGGAATACGAGCAGTACTTC. This translates into CASSPRWGLAEYEQYF.

The chain has TRBV7-8 and TRBJ2-4; maybe TRBD1 (6 bases). This CDR3 spans 17 amino acids. Germline V gene sequence: CDR1 SGHVS, CDR2 FQNEAQ. V was pared by 0 bases and J by 2 bases, with 14 bases between. CDR3 sequence: CASSLAQGLGPKNIQYF. The CDR3 nucleotides are TGTGCCAGCAGCTTAGCGCAGGGGCTGGGACCCAAAAACATTCAGTACTTC.